Listed here are 29 T cell receptor beta chains from one sample, sequenced in a study of identical twins. TCRdb recomputed calls from the 5' RACE reads with MiXCR, one row per CDR3 protein. Of 550,000 to 700,000 distinct CDR3 sequences in the sample, 21% are singletons; the top ten hold roughly 4%. This sample was shared with a second study, whose subject was T cells expressing NK-cell markers.

The sequencing sample was made of PBMCs. Receptors originate from a woman younger than 35 in good health.

This clonotype has a count of ten or more. This chain joins TRBV12-3 or TRBV12-4 and TRBJ2-1; 7 nucleotides match TRBD1. CDR3 length: 17 amino acids. J gave up 1 base and V 2 bases, and 8 bases lay outside the gene matches. This CDR3 reads CASSLHRDSDSYNEQFF. The CDR3 region has the DNA TGTGCCAGCAGTTTACATCGGGACAGTGATTCCTACAATGAGCAGTTCTTC.

The rearrangement joins TRBV25-1 to TRBJ1-1, with D possibly being TRBD1 (5 bases). The CDR3 covers 14 residues. The germline gives CDR1 MGHDK, CDR2 SYGVNS. V shed 6 bases and J shed 5 bases, with 16 bases lying between them. The CDR3 coding sequence is TGTGCCAGCAGAGTCAGAGGGAGGGGTACTGAAGCTTTCTTT. The encoded protein is CASRVRGRGTEAFF.

V gene TRBV10-3 combines with J gene TRBJ2-3, with TRBD2 as a possible D gene (5 bases). Germline loops: CDR1 ENHRY, CDR2 SYGVKD. The CDR3 is made up of 13 amino acids. Trimming removed 6 bases from V and 5 bases from J, with 12 bases in between. CDR3 nucleotides: TGTGCCATCAGGCCGGGTCGGGGAGATACGCAGTATTTT. Its translation is CAIRPGRGDTQYF.

This clonotype has just a few counts. V gene TRBV6-5 combines with J gene TRBJ2-1, with 10 bases matching TRBD2. V shed 2 bases and J 8 bases; nucleotides not matched to a gene: 9. The CDR3 totals 16 residues. Germline-derived CDR1 and CDR2 are MNHEY and SVGAGI. CDR3 region: CASSYPTGSGRHEQFF. In DNA, the CDR3 is TGTGCCAGCAGTTACCCCACCGGTAGCGGGAGGCATGAGCAGTTCTTC.

This clonotype was detected ten times or more. V gene TRBV9 combines with J gene TRBJ2-4, with TRBD2 matching 9 bases. Trimming at V came to 2 bases and at J to 7 bases, leaving 22 bases not matched to a gene. This CDR3 spans 20 amino acids. Germline V gene data show CDR1 as SGDLS and CDR2 as YYNGEE. CDR3 sequence: CASSVGLAMPAGGRRNIQYF. The CDR3 region has the DNA TGTGCCAGCAGCGTCGGGTTGGCAATGCCAGCGGGAGGTCGAAGGAACATTCAGTACTTC.

This sequence joins TRBV7-3 and TRBJ2-3; no clear D gene. Germline CDR1 and CDR2: SGHTA and FQGTGA. V shed 4 bases and J shed 2 bases, with 10 bases lying between them. This CDR3 comprises 14 residues. The CDR3 DNA is TGTGCCAGCAGCTCCCAAGCTGCCACAGATACGCAGTATTTT. Its translation: CASSSQAATDTQYF.

The chain links TRBV25-1 to TRBJ2-1; D perhaps matches TRBD1 (6 bases). V was shortened by 4 bases and J by 6 bases, with 13 bases between the two germline ends. The CDR3 runs to 14 residues. Germline lookup yields CDR1 MGHDK and CDR2 SYGVNS. The CDR3 DNA reads as TGTGCCAGCAGTGCCATCCGGGACACCAATGAGCAGTTCTTC. Its translation: CASSAIRDTNEQFF.

This clonotype was seen a few times. J is TRBJ1-2 and V is TRBV12-3 or TRBV12-4, with D perhaps matching TRBD1 (5 bases). The CDR3 extends over 18 amino acids. Trimming shortened V by 5 bases and J by 4 bases, and 26 bases separated the two germline ends. The CDR3 DNA sequence: TGTGCCAGCAGTGGTGCCGGGGGTGGGCAGACGCGATCCTATGGCTACACCTTC. Amino acid sequence: CASSGAGGGQTRSYGYTF.

A remark on this clonotype: A much larger clone differs from this one at a single base, so this may be a read error. The chain links TRBV5-1 to TRBJ2-5; the D is unclear. Per germline, CDR1 SGHRS and CDR2 YFSETQ. The CDR3 length is 13 residues. Trimming left V 2 bases short and J 0 bases short, with 5 bases between. In DNA form, the CDR3 reads TGCGCCAGCAGCTTTGTGTACCAAGAGACCCAGTACTTC. As protein: CASSFVYQETQYF.

This clonotype was seen ten or more times. The V gene is TRBV29-1, the J gene TRBJ2-1; D uncertain. The CDR3 consists of 8 residues. The V gene's germline CDR1 is SQVTM and CDR2 ANQGSEA. Trimming took 6 bases from V and 9 from J, leaving 3 bases between them. DNA for the CDR3: TGCAGCGTAAGTGAGCAGTTCTTC. Translation: CSVSEQFF.

This clonotype came up a few times. The chain uses TRBV21-1 and TRBJ2-5. TRBV21-1 is noted as a pseudogene. The CDR3 is 13 residues long. The CDR3 here is CASSPQRRETQYF. The CDR3 DNA follows: TGTGCCAGCAGCCCGCAACGTCGGGAGACCCAGTACTTC.

This clonotype has just a few counts. The V call is TRBV6-5, the J call TRBJ2-3, with TRBD1 as a possible D gene (5 bases). The germline V gene has CDR1 MNHEY and CDR2 SVGAGI. V gave up 2 bases and J gave up 0 bases, with 9 bases separating them. This CDR3 is 15 amino acids long. The CDR3 sequence: CASSYGAGSTDTQYF. The CDR3 coding sequence is TGTGCCAGCAGTTACGGGGCAGGGAGCACAGATACGCAGTATTTT.

This rearrangement joins TRBV2 to TRBJ2-5, with 9 bases fitting TRBD2. CDR1 is SNHLY and CDR2 is FYNNEI in the germline V gene. Germline trimming cut 5 bases from V and 5 bases from J; bases unmatched to any gene: 6. The CDR3 runs to 14 residues. This CDR3 reads CASSNGGGAETQYF. The CDR3 DNA reads TGTGCCAGCAGTAATGGCGGGGGGGCGGAGACCCAGTACTTC. The whole variable domain, remainder taken from reference TRBV2 and TRBJ2-5, is EPEVTQTPSHQVTQMGQEVILRCVPISNHLYFYWYRQILGQKVEFLVSFYNNEISEKSEIFDDQFSVERPDGSNFTLKIRSTKLEDSAMYFCASSNGGGAETQYFGPGTRLLVL.

This clonotype has more than one count but fewer than ten. The V call is TRBV4-2, the J call TRBJ2-7, with 10 bases matching TRBD2. The CDR3 spans 15 residues. The trim removed 5 bases at V and 4 bases at J, leaving 8 bases unmatched. In germline, CDR1 is LGHNA, CDR2 YNFKEQ. The CDR3 DNA reads as TGTGCCAGCAGCTCAGCGGGGGGGAGAGTGTACGAGCAGTACTTC. Translation gives CASSSAGGRVYEQYF.

The chain employs TRBV7-6 and TRBJ2-1; 9 nucleotides line up with TRBD2. CDR1 is SGHVS, CDR2 FNYEAQ, per germline. The junction had 6 bases not matched to a gene; V was cut back by 3 bases and J by 3 bases. This CDR3 has 16 amino acids. The CDR3 reads CASSLRAGGNYNEQFF. CDR3 coding DNA: TGTGCCAGCAGCTTGAGAGCGGGGGGCAACTACAATGAGCAGTTCTTC.

The CDR3 protein is CASSIPGTYEQYF. CDR3 sequence (DNA): TGTGCCAGTAGTATACCGGGGACCTACGAGCAGTACTTC. This chain connects TRBV19 to TRBJ2-7; perhaps TRBD2 as D (5 bases). Per the germline V gene, CDR1 is LNHDA and CDR2 is SQIVND (reference sequence). Trimming cost V 2 bases and J 2 bases, with 7 bases left between them. The CDR3 covers 13 residues.

V usage is TRBV5-6 and J usage is TRBJ2-7; D is tentatively TRBD1 or TRBD2 (6 bases each). The CDR3 consists of 16 residues. Germline CDR1 is SGHDT and CDR2 is YYEEEE. V dropped 0 bases and J dropped 5 bases, with 18 bases sitting between them. CDR3 region: CASSLARTGAKDEQYF. CDR3 nucleotide sequence: TGTGCCAGCAGCTTGGCCCGGACGGGGGCCAAGGACGAGCAGTACTTC.

This clonotype appeared many times. The rearrangement links TRBV5-1 to TRBJ2-3, with D perhaps assigned TRBD1 or TRBD2 (5 bases each). Germline V lookup: CDR1 SGHRS, CDR2 YFSETQ. The CDR3 extends over 14 amino acids. The ends were cut back, 4 bases at V and 6 bases at J, with 15 bases in the middle. The CDR3 region has the DNA TGCGCCAGCAGCCCCGAGAGGGGCGACGATACGCAGTATTTT. This codes for CASSPERGDDTQYF.

This clonotype was picked up a small number of times. V gene TRBV12-3 or TRBV12-4 combines with J gene TRBJ2-3; tentative D call: TRBD2 (6 bases). Trimming removed 6 bases from V and 0 bases from J, with 16 bases in between. This CDR3 has 16 amino acids. CDR3 sequence: CASSTIRGRSTDTQYF. The DNA of the CDR3 is TGTGCCAGCAGCACAATCCGGGGGAGGAGCACAGATACGCAGTATTTT.

This rearrangement joins TRBV20-1 to TRBJ2-5; 11 bases fit TRBD2. With V trimmed by 4 bases and J by 3 bases, 4 bases remained unmatched. This CDR3 is 14 amino acids long. CDR1 is DFQATT, CDR2 SNEGSKA, per germline (reference sequence). CDR3 in amino acids: CSAIAGGPKETQYF. The CDR3 DNA follows: TGCAGTGCTATAGCGGGGGGGCCGAAAGAGACCCAGTACTTC.

This clonotype came up many times. The rearrangement uses TRBV7-9 and TRBJ2-7; D unclear. V was pared by 5 bases and J by 6 bases, with 11 bases between. This CDR3 spans 12 amino acids. Germline values: CDR1 SEHNR, CDR2 FQNEAQ (reference sequence). The CDR3 reads CASSTDPGEQYF. CDR3 nucleotide sequence: TGTGCCAGCAGCACCGACCCGGGCGAGCAGTACTTC.

The chain combines TRBV9 with TRBJ1-1; D not resolved. The germline gives CDR1 SGDLS, CDR2 YYNGEE. CDR3 length: 16 residues. V lost 3 bases and J lost 3, with 18 bases in between. The DNA for the CDR3 is TGTGCCAGCAGCGCCAATGACCAGAAAGGGCACACTGAAGCTTTCTTT. This translates into CASSANDQKGHTEAFF.

This clonotype was seen only a few times. This sequence joins TRBV9 and TRBJ2-5; a weak D match, TRBD2 (6 bases). This CDR3 has 14 residues. V dropped 3 bases and J dropped 2 bases, with 11 bases sitting between them. Germline V gene sequence: CDR1 SGDLS, CDR2 YYNGEE. The CDR3 loop reads CASSDSSEQETQYF. As DNA, the CDR3 is TGTGCCAGCAGCGACTCTAGCGAGCAAGAGACCCAGTACTTC.

This clonotype has only a few counts. This chain uses TRBV20-1 with TRBJ1-4, with 8 bases lining up with TRBD1. CDR1 and CDR2 from the germline V gene are DFQATT and SNEGSKA (reference sequence). CDR3 length: 16 amino acids. V dropped 3 bases and J dropped 0; count of bases not matched to a gene: 6. CDR3 region: CSASGQGRATNEKLFF. CDR3 in DNA: TGCAGTGCTAGTGGACAGGGACGGGCAACTAATGAAAAACTGTTTTTT.

The chain recombines TRBV7-6 with TRBJ2-1; D unresolved. Trimming pared 1 base from V and 7 bases from J, leaving 14 bases between. The CDR3 contains 15 residues. Germline values: CDR1 SGHVS, CDR2 FNYEAQ. CDR3 in amino acids: CASSLGPAEVNEQFF. The CDR3 DNA sequence: TGTGCCAGCAGCTTAGGGCCAGCCGAGGTTAATGAGCAGTTCTTC.

This clonotype has only a few counts. The V call is TRBV9, the J call TRBJ1-6; a possible D gene is TRBD1 (5 bases). V lost 3 bases and J 9 bases, leaving 16 bases between the germline ends. Per the germline V gene, CDR1 is SGDLS and CDR2 is YYNGEE. The CDR3 has 15 residues. DNA for the CDR3: TGTGCCAGCAGCGGTCAGGTTGATGGGGGTTCACCCCTCCACTTT. Protein sequence: CASSGQVDGGSPLHF.

This clonotype was seen ten or more times. J is TRBJ2-1 and V is TRBV6-2 or TRBV6-3; TRBD2 aligns across 8 bases. The CDR3 covers 15 residues. V lost 6 bases to trimming and J lost 3 bases; unmatched junction nucleotides: 7. Germline V gives CDR1 MNHEY, CDR2 SVGEGT. CDR3 loop: CASSLAGVNYNEQFF. The CDR3 DNA follows: TGTGCCAGCAGCCTAGCGGGCGTCAACTACAATGAGCAGTTCTTC.

This clonotype was detected only a few times. The rearrangement joins TRBV7-9 to TRBJ2-7; D is uncertain. CDR1 and CDR2 from the germline V gene are SEHNR and FQNEAQ (reference sequence). Trimming took off 3 bases at V and 2 bases at J, with 11 bases between the two ends. This CDR3 has 14 amino acids. For the CDR3, the DNA is TGTGCCAGCAGCTTGGAAGCTGTCGCCTACGAGCAGTACTTC. Its protein is CASSLEAVAYEQYF.

This clonotype was picked up many times. The chain carries TRBV5-1 and TRBJ2-7; the D is unclear. Germline lookup yields CDR1 SGHRS and CDR2 YFSETQ. V was pared by 5 bases and J by 7 bases, with 10 bases between. The CDR3 sequence is 11 residues long. The CDR3 protein is CASRALGEQYF. In DNA form, the CDR3 reads TGCGCCAGCAGGGCCCTGGGTGAGCAGTACTTC.